One sample yielded the 32 T cell receptor beta chains listed below, sequenced in a study of OX40 agonist ivuxolimab in advanced cancers. TCRdb's copy holds only in-frame clones and misses some; the assay was immunoSEQ multiplex PCR. This table has about 24,000 clones, around 80% appearing once. The source material was CD4+ or CD8+ T cells sorted from blood, sampled in a trial of the OX40 agonist ivuxolimab. Receptors were obtained from an adult with an advanced solid tumor such as melanoma, head and neck, liver or kidney cancer.

This clone was seen only a few times. The chain carries TRBV9 and TRBJ1-6, with D hard to call. The ends were cut back, 1 base at V and 10 bases at J, with 12 bases in the middle. Germline lookup yields CDR1 SGDLS and CDR2 YYNGEE. The CDR3 totals 14 residues. CDR3 loop: CASSVRGVGSPLHF. The CDR3 DNA follows: TGTGCCAGCAGCGTACGGGGAGTAGGGTCACCCCTCCACTTT.

The chain links TRBV6-4 to TRBJ2-1, with TRBD2 matching over 10 bases. The germline V gene encodes CDR1 MRHNA and CDR2 SNTAGT. J gave up 8 bases and V 5 bases, and 6 bases lay outside the gene matches. The CDR3 extends over 14 amino acids. CDR3 sequence: CASSRLAGAHEQFF. The CDR3 DNA reads TGTGCCAGCAGTAGGCTAGCGGGAGCCCATGAGCAGTTCTTC.

The J gene is TRBJ2-3, the V gene TRBV6-6; 8 nucleotides line up with TRBD2. Germline V gives CDR1 MNHNY, CDR2 SVGAGI (reference sequence). V was pared by 6 bases and J by 7 bases, with 9 bases of the junction left unmatched. The CDR3 has 14 residues. In DNA form, the CDR3 reads TGTGCCAGCAGCCCTAGCGGGCGGTTACATACGCAGTATTTT. It yields the protein CASSPSGRLHTQYF.

The V gene is TRBV27, the J gene TRBJ2-7, with D tentatively TRBD2 (5 bases). The CDR3 sequence is 13 residues long. Trimming removed 0 bases from V and 4 bases from J, with 7 bases in between. Germline CDR1 is MNHEY and CDR2 is SMNVEV (reference sequence). CDR3 residues: CASSLSPGYEQYF. The DNA of the CDR3 is TGTGCCAGCAGTTTATCGCCGGGGTACGAGCAGTACTTC.

The chain uses TRBV5-1 and TRBJ2-3; 12 positions match TRBD2. The CDR3 has 17 residues. Germline V gene sequence: CDR1 SGHRS, CDR2 YFSETQ. V dropped 1 base and J dropped 4; count of bases not matched to a gene: 7. In DNA form, the CDR3 reads TGCGCCAGCAGCTTGCCTAGCGGGGGGGCTGGAGCAGATACGCAGTATTTT. Its protein product is CASSLPSGGAGADTQYF. The variable domain in full, completed from reference TRBV5-1 and TRBJ2-3, reads KAGVTQTPRYLIKTRGQQVTLSCSPISGHRSVSWYQQTPGQGLQFLFEYFSETQRNKGNFPGRFSGRQFSNSRSEMNVSTLELGDSALYLCASSLPSGGAGADTQYFGPGTRLTVL.

The chain is built from TRBV28 and TRBJ1-5, with D possibly TRBD1 on 6 matching bases. The CDR3 has 13 residues. CDR1 and CDR2 (germline): MDHEN, SYDVKM. The ends were cut back, 7 bases at V and 7 bases at J, with 14 bases in the middle. The CDR3 DNA sequence: TGTGCCAGCACACAGGGAGGAAGACAGCCCCAGCATTTT. Its translation is CASTQGGRQPQHF.

This chain connects TRBV18 to TRBJ2-7, with 7 bases lining up with TRBD1. The CDR3 consists of 14 residues. CDR1 is KGHSH and CDR2 is LQKENI in the germline V gene. V trimming: 4 bases; J trimming: 0 bases; junction bases outside the gene matches: 3. The CDR3 loop reads CASSQDRSSYEQYF. CDR3 bases: TGTGCCAGCTCACAGGACAGGAGCTCCTACGAGCAGTACTTC.

This sequence joins TRBV5-1 and TRBJ2-3, with D perhaps matching TRBD1 or TRBD2 (5 bases each). The ends were cut back, 0 bases at V and 4 bases at J, with 12 bases in the middle. CDR3 length: 15 residues. Germline V gene sequence: CDR1 SGHRS, CDR2 YFSETQ. CDR3 loop: CASSLALGDADTQYF. In DNA form, the CDR3 reads TGCGCCAGCAGCTTGGCCTTGGGGGATGCAGATACGCAGTATTTT.

Regarding this clone: At the DNA level, this CDR3 is encoded by other sequences in the same sample as well. The chain couples TRBV27 to TRBJ2-2; D unresolved. The CDR3 sequence is 17 residues long. The V and J ends lost 3 bases and 5 bases respectively, with 19 bases between them. Germline V gives CDR1 MNHEY, CDR2 SMNVEV (reference sequence). The CDR3 sequence is CASSFPSEGYGTGELFF. The CDR3 bases are TGTGCCAGCAGTTTCCCTTCCGAAGGATACGGGACCGGGGAGCTGTTTTTT.

This clone was observed a handful of times. The chain joins TRBV9 to TRBJ2-1; 14 bases align to TRBD2. The CDR3 spans 16 residues. With 3 bases clipped from V and 4 bases from J, the junction kept 3 bases outside the gene matches. From germline, CDR1 is SGDLS and CDR2 YYNGEE. The CDR3 region is CASSAGLAGGYNEQFF. Here the CDR3 DNA reads TGTGCCAGCAGCGCTGGACTAGCGGGGGGATACAATGAGCAGTTCTTC.

As to this clone: A read error may produce the germline difference seen at one junction end. This chain links TRBV30 with TRBJ2-3; D is ambiguous. The CDR3 has 14 amino acids. Per the germline V gene, CDR1 is GTSNPN and CDR2 is SVGIG (reference sequence). As DNA, the CDR3 is TGTACCTGGAGTAATAACTTCCGCACAGATACGCAGTATTTT. Protein sequence: CTWSNNFRTDTQYF.

This chain connects TRBV4-3 to TRBJ2-3; D ambiguous. The CDR3 extends over 13 amino acids. The V and J ends lost 1 base and 4 bases respectively, with 6 bases between them. Germline V gene lookup returns CDR1 LGHNA and CDR2 YSLEER. CDR3 protein: CASSQAMADTQYF. The CDR3 coding sequence is TGCGCCAGCAGCCAAGCGATGGCAGATACGCAGTATTTT.

The chain couples TRBV5-5 to TRBJ1-1; D perhaps matches TRBD1 (5 bases). The V gene lost 0 bases and the J gene lost 11 bases, with 11 bases spanning the gap. The length of the CDR3 is 12 residues. The germline V gene encodes CDR1 SGHKS and CDR2 YYEKEE (reference sequence). The DNA for the CDR3 is TGTGCCAGCAGCTTGGAGGGGTATCTTGCTTTCTTT. Its protein is CASSLEGYLAFF.

The chain links TRBV11-3 to TRBJ2-1; 9 bases align to TRBD2. V lost 5 bases, J lost 6 bases, and 11 bases stayed unmatched. The germline V gene encodes CDR1 SGHNT and CDR2 YENEEA. This CDR3 region has 16 residues. CDR3 bases: TGTGCCAGCAGCCCCCGAGGGGTAGCGGGAGTCAATGAGCAGTTCTTC. Translation: CASSPRGVAGVNEQFF.

This chain links TRBV28 with TRBJ2-6; TRBD1 might be the D (5 bases). V was pared by 5 bases and J by 1 base, with 9 bases between. The CDR3 is made up of 15 amino acids. Germline values: CDR1 MDHEN, CDR2 SYDVKM. CDR3: CASSIRDSGANVLTF. DNA for the CDR3: TGTGCCAGCAGTATCAGGGATTCTGGGGCCAACGTCCTGACTTTC.

V usage is TRBV7-3 and J usage is TRBJ2-3; D might be TRBD1 (6 bases). Per the germline V gene, CDR1 is SGHTA and CDR2 is FQGTGA. V lost 5 bases, J lost 0 bases, and 15 bases lay in between. This CDR3 has 16 residues. This chain's CDR3 is CASSANRASSTDTQYF. The CDR3 DNA is TGTGCCAGCAGCGCTAACAGGGCCTCTAGCACAGATACGCAGTATTTT.

This sequence joins TRBV7-3 and TRBJ2-3; D is uncertain. The germline V and J ends were trimmed by 5 bases and 4 bases, with 10 bases remaining between them. This CDR3 comprises 13 residues. Germline CDR1 SGHTA, CDR2 FQGTGA. CDR3 sequence (DNA): TGTGCCAGCAGCGTCCGGCGGTCAGATACGCAGTATTTT. Translated: CASSVRRSDTQYF. Filled out from reference TRBV7-3 and TRBJ2-3, the complete variable domain reads GAGVSQTPSNKVTEKGKYVELRCDPISGHTALYWYRQSLGQGPEFLIYFQGTGAADDSGLPNDRFFAVRPEGSVSTLKIQRTERGDSAVYLCASSVRRSDTQYFGPGTRLTVL.

A word on this clone: The conserved final phenylalanine or tryptophan is absent from the CDR3, which likely points to a read error. This rearrangement joins TRBV9 to TRBJ2-7; D call uncertain. V lost 4 bases and J lost 5, with 16 bases in between. This CDR3 has 14 residues. Germline CDR1 reads SGDLS; CDR2 reads YYNGEE. The chain's CDR3 is CASSLRAQTNEQYL. The CDR3 DNA reads as TGTGCCAGCAGCTTAAGGGCCCAGACCAACGAGCAGTACCTC.

This sequence joins TRBV19 and TRBJ2-1; 14 bases fit TRBD2. V shed 4 bases, J shed 2 bases, and the junction held 4 bases outside the gene matches. This CDR3 region has 17 residues. Per germline, CDR1 LNHDA and CDR2 SQIVND (reference sequence). In nucleotides, the CDR3 is TGTGCCAGTAGTACGAGGACTAGCGGGGGGACCTACAATGAGCAGTTCTTC. Amino acids: CASSTRTSGGTYNEQFF.

The chain uses TRBV6-6 and TRBJ2-1, with TRBD2 matching over 9 bases. Looked up from germline, CDR1 is MNHNY and CDR2 is SVGAGI (reference sequence). The CDR3 runs 12 residues. V gave up 8 bases and J gave up 5 bases; unmatched junction bases: 1. Here the CDR3 DNA reads TGTGCCAGCGGCGGGAGGGACAATGAGCAGTTCTTC. Encoded protein: CASGGRDNEQFF.

This chain links TRBV30 with TRBJ1-5; 8 nucleotides line up with TRBD1. This CDR3 is 13 amino acids long. Looked up from germline, CDR1 is GTSNPN and CDR2 is SVGIG (reference sequence). Trimming at V came to 7 bases and at J to 5 bases, leaving 7 bases not matched to a gene. The CDR3 here is CALSQGGDQPQHF. CDR3 bases: TGTGCCTTATCACAGGGGGGCGATCAGCCCCAGCATTTT.

The chain uses TRBV19 and TRBJ1-1; 8 nucleotides agree with TRBD1. Trimming at V came to 5 bases and at J to 0 bases, leaving 14 bases not matched to a gene. CDR3 length: 18 residues. Germline assignment: CDR1 LNHDA and CDR2 SQIVND (reference sequence). CDR3 bases: TGTGCCAGTAGTCCGATCGACAGGGGCCGCTTTATGAACACTGAAGCTTTCTTT. Translating gives CASSPIDRGRFMNTEAFF.

This chain uses TRBV6-1 with TRBJ1-4, with D unresolved. Germline CDR1 MNHNS, CDR2 SASEGT. The V end lost 5 bases, the J end lost 0 bases, and 7 bases lay between the germline ends. The CDR3 consists of 14 residues. CDR3 residues: CASSYLATNEKLFF. The DNA for the CDR3 is TGTGCCAGCAGTTATTTAGCAACTAATGAAAAACTGTTTTTT.

The chain recombines TRBV21-1 with TRBJ2-5. TRBV21-1 is a pseudogene. The CDR3 is 11 amino acids. The DNA of the CDR3 is TGTGCCAGCAGCAAAGGGGAGACCCAGTACTTC. Translated, it gives CASSKGETQYF.

This chain connects TRBV28 to TRBJ1-4; D unresolved. The germline V gene has CDR1 MDHEN and CDR2 SYDVKM. V dropped 5 bases and J dropped 1 base, with 8 bases sitting between them. The CDR3 length is 14 residues. The CDR3 DNA is TGTGCCAGCAGTCCAGGTGGAACTAATGAAAAACTGTTTTTT. Protein: CASSPGGTNEKLFF.

J is TRBJ1-2 and V is TRBV19; the match to TRBD1 covers 7 bases. Trimming cost V 7 bases and J 8 bases; bases outside gene matches: 16. CDR3 size: 15 residues. Germline V gives CDR1 LNHDA, CDR2 SQIVND (reference sequence). CDR3 residues: CASTPRQGGLRGYTF. Here the CDR3 DNA reads TGTGCCAGTACCCCTAGACAGGGAGGATTGCGGGGCTACACCTTC.

A word on this clone: In the same sample, other DNA sequences code for this CDR3. This chain links TRBV6-5 with TRBJ2-1; 9 nucleotides agree with TRBD2. The germline V gene encodes CDR1 MNHEY and CDR2 SVGAGI. There are 14 residues in the CDR3. Unmatched junction bases numbered 4, after V lost 6 bases and J lost 4 bases. The CDR3 is CASRGLALYNEQFF. The CDR3 bases are TGTGCCAGCAGGGGACTAGCATTGTACAATGAGCAGTTCTTC.

The rearrangement links TRBV14 to TRBJ2-3, with D unresolved. Per germline, CDR1 SGHDN and CDR2 FVKESK. CDR3 length equals 13 residues. V lost 6 bases and J 6 bases, leaving 13 bases between the germline ends. The CDR3 sequence: CASRKRTRDTQYF. DNA of the CDR3: TGTGCCAGCAGAAAACGGACCCGCGATACGCAGTATTTT. The full variable domain, with the rest looked up from reference TRBV14 and TRBJ2-3, is EAGVTQFPSHSVIEKGQTVTLRCDPISGHDNLYWYRRVMGKEIKFLLHFVKESKQDESGMPNNRFLAERTGGTYSTLKVQPAELEDSGVYFCASRKRTRDTQYFGPGTRLTVL.

This chain uses TRBV11-2 with TRBJ2-7, with D unclear. From germline, CDR1 is SGHAT and CDR2 FQNNGV. The CDR3 has 14 amino acids. Trimming stripped 1 base from V and 2 bases from J, with 9 bases between. The CDR3 loop is CASSLVGLPYEQYF. The CDR3 DNA is TGTGCCAGCAGCTTAGTAGGGTTACCCTACGAGCAGTACTTC. Full variable domain (remainder filled in from reference TRBV11-2 and TRBJ2-7): EAGVAQSPRYKIIEKRQSVAFWCNPISGHATLYWYQQILGQGPKLLIQFQNNGVVDDSQLPKDRFSAERLKGVDSTLKIQPAKLEDSAVYLCASSLVGLPYEQYFGPGTRLTVT.

The count of this clone is one. This rearrangement joins TRBV19 to TRBJ1-1; unclear D gene. CDR1 is LNHDA and CDR2 is SQIVND in the germline V gene (reference sequence). This CDR3 comprises 13 residues. With 5 bases removed from V and 1 base from J, the gap between germline ends came to 8 bases. The CDR3: CASSRQANTEAFF. Written as DNA, the CDR3 is TGTGCCAGTAGTCGTCAGGCGAACACTGAAGCTTTCTTT.

V is TRBV28 and J is TRBJ2-5, with D uncertain. The CDR3 covers 12 residues. CDR1 and CDR2 from the germline V gene are MDHEN and SYDVKM. V was shortened by 8 bases and J by 5 bases, with 12 bases between the two germline ends. In DNA form, the CDR3 reads TGTGCCAGCCGGCGGCCGAAGGAGACCCAGTACTTC. Translation: CASRRPKETQYF.

The J gene is TRBJ2-3, the V gene TRBV9; D not resolved. With 0 bases removed from V and 4 bases from J, the gap between germline ends came to 12 bases. The CDR3 is 15 amino acids. Germline V lookup: CDR1 SGDLS, CDR2 YYNGEE. CDR3 sequence (DNA): TGTGCCAGCAGCGTAGGTTGGGTAACACCAGATACGCAGTATTTT. The encoded protein is CASSVGWVTPDTQYF.